This entry lists 19 T cell receptor beta chains sequenced from one sample in a study of regulatory T cells in long-lasting Graves disease. Library construction for TCR beta used iRepertoire HTBI primers and Arm-PCR of CDR3 regions. Via MiXCR, TCRdb re-called the multiplex PCR reads, giving one row per CDR3 protein. The profile shows 450,000 to 650,000 distinct CDR3 sequences, approximately 16% of them singletons. Documented time point: newly diagnosed GD, antithyroid drugs for less than 3 months. PBMC-derived RNA was used for the TCR library. These data also formed part of another study, on T cells in Graves' hyperthyroidism and ophthalmopathy.

The specimen comprised peripheral blood mononuclear cells (PBMCs), sampled at new diagnosis, from a patient treated with antithyroid drugs. Every receptor here comes from a woman aged 40-65 years with Graves disease.

This clonotype was observed at least ten times. The chain carries TRBV12-5 and TRBJ1-2, with TRBD1 identical over 9 bases. The CDR3 totals 17 residues. V lost 2 bases and J lost 2; bases outside the gene matches: 9. Germline-derived CDR1 and CDR2 are LGHNT and FRNRAP. Here the CDR3 reads CASGLFPPGQGNYGYTF. The CDR3 region has the DNA TGTGCTAGTGGTTTGTTCCCCCCAGGACAGGGGAACTATGGCTACACCTTC.

This rearrangement joins TRBV4-1 to TRBJ1-5, with 7 bases matching TRBD1. Trimming at V came to 4 bases and at J to 0 bases, leaving 6 bases not matched to a gene. Germline assignment: CDR1 MGHRA and CDR2 YSYEKL. This CDR3 region has 16 residues. Here the CDR3 reads CASSPKTGSSNQPQHF. The DNA of the CDR3 is TGCGCCAGCAGCCCGAAGACAGGGAGTAGCAATCAGCCCCAGCATTTT.

The genes are TRBV9 and TRBJ1-3; no definite D call. V dropped 3 bases and J dropped 0 bases, with 7 bases sitting between them. The length of the CDR3 is 14 residues. Germline values: CDR1 SGDLS, CDR2 YYNGEE. The CDR3 DNA follows: TGTGCCAGCAGCGCGATGAGCTCTGGAAACACCATATATTTT. It specifies CASSAMSSGNTIYF.

This clonotype was counted between two and nine times. J is TRBJ1-3 and V is TRBV4-1; D is ambiguous. Germline loops: CDR1 MGHRA, CDR2 YSYEKL. This CDR3 is 12 amino acids long. With 5 bases removed from V and 4 bases from J, the gap between germline ends came to 6 bases. CDR3 nucleotide sequence: TGCGCCAGCAGCGCGGACGGAAACACCATATATTTT. This translates into CASSADGNTIYF.

The chain combines TRBV5-6 with TRBJ1-2; TRBD1 might be the D (6 bases). CDR1 and CDR2 (germline): SGHDT, YYEEEE. Deletions cut 4 bases from V and 4 bases from J, with 14 bases between. CDR3 length: 14 amino acids. CDR3 in DNA: TGTGCCAGCAGCCCCCAAGGACAGTCCTATGGCTACACCTTC. Translating gives CASSPQGQSYGYTF.

This clonotype was recorded at least ten times. The chain links TRBV12-3 or TRBV12-4 to TRBJ1-6; no clear D gene. The ends were cut back, 5 bases at V and 2 bases at J, with 7 bases in the middle. The CDR3 spans 14 residues. CDR3 sequence (DNA): TGTGCCAGCAGTGGAGGGCCCTATAATTCACCCCTCCACTTT. It is translated as CASSGGPYNSPLHF.

V and J are TRBV15 and TRBJ1-4; no definite D call. The V gene lost 5 bases and the J gene lost 6 bases, with 16 bases spanning the gap. Germline V gives CDR1 LNHNV, CDR2 YYDKDF (reference sequence). The CDR3 runs to 15 residues. Here the CDR3 reads CATSPRAVVDEKLFF. DNA for the CDR3: TGTGCCACCAGCCCGAGGGCGGTTGTAGATGAAAAACTGTTTTTT.

This sequence joins TRBV4-2 and TRBJ2-5; D ambiguous. This CDR3 is built from 16 residues. The germline CDR1 and CDR2 sequences are LGHNA and YNFKEQ. The germline V and J ends were trimmed by 0 bases and 1 base, with 12 bases remaining between them. CDR3 loop: CASSQDTSLFQETQYF. The DNA for the CDR3 is TGTGCCAGCAGCCAAGATACGTCACTCTTCCAAGAGACCCAGTACTTC.

This clonotype was counted a few times. The genes are TRBV29-1 and TRBJ2-5; TRBD2 matches 7 bases. The V gene's germline CDR1 is SQVTM and CDR2 ANQGSEA. CDR3 length: 14 residues. J gave up 5 bases and V 6 bases, and 12 bases lay outside the gene matches. The CDR3 loop is CSVATMGGVETQYF. CDR3 nucleotides: TGCAGCGTCGCCACCATGGGGGGGGTGGAGACCCAGTACTTC.

This clonotype has a count of ten or more. The chain combines TRBV28 with TRBJ1-5; possibly TRBD1 for D (6 bases). Germline loops: CDR1 MDHEN, CDR2 SYDVKM. The CDR3 runs to 14 residues. V gave up 6 bases and J gave up 3 bases, with 12 bases separating them. Here the CDR3 reads CASREQGFNQPQHF. For the CDR3, the DNA is TGTGCCAGCAGAGAACAGGGTTTCAATCAGCCCCAGCATTTT.

The chain uses TRBV10-2 and TRBJ1-1; no clear D gene. The V gene lost 6 bases and the J gene lost 1 base, with 9 bases spanning the gap. The CDR3 length is 13 residues. CDR1 is WSHSY, CDR2 SAAADI, per germline. The CDR3 loop reads CASRGRKNTEAFF. CDR3 in DNA: TGCGCCAGCAGAGGACGGAAGAACACTGAAGCTTTCTTT.

This clonotype has only a few counts. The V call is TRBV6-1, the J call TRBJ1-3; 8 bases align to TRBD1. In germline, CDR1 is MNHNS, CDR2 SASEGT. V lost 6 bases and J lost 0; bases outside the gene matches: 4. The CDR3 contains 15 residues. CDR3 nucleotide sequence: TGTGCCAGCAGCCGGGACAGGATCTCTGGAAACACCATATATTTT. It yields the protein CASSRDRISGNTIYF.

This chain joins TRBV20-1 and TRBJ1-5; the match to TRBD1 covers 7 bases. The CDR3 sequence is 15 residues long. Germline CDR1 is DFQATT and CDR2 is SNEGSKA (reference sequence). V lost 0 bases, J lost 3 bases, and 5 bases stayed unmatched. As DNA, the CDR3 is TGCAGTGCTAGAGAGACAGGGTGGGACAATCAGCCCCAGCATTTT. Its translation: CSARETGWDNQPQHF.

This clonotype was detected ten times or more. This chain uses TRBV2 with TRBJ1-1; tentatively, D is TRBD1 (5 bases). Germline CDR1 and CDR2: SNHLY and FYNNEI. The germline V and J ends were trimmed by 7 bases and 3 bases, with 15 bases remaining between them. The CDR3 spans 14 residues. In nucleotides, the CDR3 is TGTGCCAGCAAGGTGGACACCATGGACACTGAAGCTTTCTTT. Its translation: CASKVDTMDTEAFF.

This clonotype was detected many times. J is TRBJ2-7 and V is TRBV12-3 or TRBV12-4; 7 positions match TRBD2. Trimming took 5 bases from V and 4 from J; bases not matched to a gene: 5. This CDR3 has 13 residues. The CDR3, as DNA: TGTGCCAGCAGTCAGAGCGGGGTATACGAGCAGTACTTC. This encodes CASSQSGVYEQYF.

This clonotype was picked up many times. The V call is TRBV27, the J call TRBJ2-3, with TRBD2 as a possible D gene (6 bases). The ends were cut back, 3 bases at V and 3 bases at J, with 13 bases in the middle. The CDR3 length is 15 residues. CDR1 is MNHEY, CDR2 SMNVEV, per germline (reference sequence). CDR3 protein: CASSFEGSGTDTQYF. CDR3 bases: TGTGCCAGCAGTTTCGAGGGAAGCGGGACAGATACGCAGTATTTT.

DNA of the CDR3: TGTGCCAGCAGCCCCACGGGCCGGGACACTGAAGCTTTCTTT. This gives the protein CASSPTGRDTEAFF. V is TRBV9 and J is TRBJ1-1; D is uncertain. Germline-derived CDR1 and CDR2 are SGDLS and YYNGEE. The CDR3 extends over 14 amino acids. V gave up 4 bases and J gave up 3 bases, with 13 bases separating them.

This clonotype has a handful of counts. This chain connects TRBV5-1 to TRBJ1-1; the D is unclear. Per the germline V gene, CDR1 is SGHRS and CDR2 is YFSETQ. The CDR3 has 13 amino acids. Trimming stripped 3 bases from V and 5 bases from J, with 11 bases between. Here the CDR3 reads CASSSLVGTEAFF. CDR3 sequence (DNA): TGCGCCAGCAGCTCATTAGTCGGAACTGAAGCTTTCTTT.

This chain connects TRBV11-2 to TRBJ2-2, with D tentatively TRBD2 (5 bases). The CDR3 covers 15 residues. The germline CDR1 and CDR2 sequences are SGHAT and FQNNGV. V dropped 1 base and J dropped 1 base, with 7 bases sitting between them. This CDR3 is CASSLGRGNTGELFF. The CDR3 nucleotides read TGTGCCAGCAGCTTAGGTCGGGGGAACACCGGGGAGCTGTTTTTT.